Below, 5 T cell receptor beta chains from the same sample are listed, as sequenced in a study of shared clonotypes between healthy human individuals. CD45RO-negative, CCR7-selected cells formed the naive CD8 fraction, which excluded terminally differentiated effector memory CD45RA+ cells. Measured with immunoSEQ multiplex PCR; TCRdb has only the in-frame clones, and not every one. The sample has hundreds of thousands of clones; 96% are singletons. Sequences were obtained from naive CD8+ T cells sorted from blood. The source is a woman aged 25 to 45 in good health.

The chain uses TRBV4-1 and TRBJ2-7; D is ambiguous. V shed 1 base and J shed 0 bases, with 7 bases lying between them. The CDR3 consists of 14 residues. Germline CDR1 MGHRA, CDR2 YSYEKL. The CDR3 DNA follows: TGCGCCAGCAGCCAAGTCGGCAACTCCTACGAGCAGTACTTC. Its protein product is CASSQVGNSYEQYF.

A word on this clone: Distinct nucleotide sequences in the sample also encode this CDR3. The chain has TRBV28 and TRBJ1-5; possible D gene TRBD1, 6 bases. With 3 bases removed from V and 2 bases from J, the gap between germline ends came to 11 bases. The CDR3 contains 15 residues. Germline assignment: CDR1 MDHEN and CDR2 SYDVKM. The CDR3 sequence is CASSFVGAGNQPQHF. The CDR3 DNA reads as TGTGCCAGCAGTTTTGTGGGGGCAGGCAATCAGCCCCAGCATTTT.

This chain uses TRBV15 with TRBJ2-7; D gene uncertain. CDR1 and CDR2 from the germline V gene are LNHNV and YYDKDF (reference sequence). Trimming pared 0 bases from V and 6 bases from J, leaving 9 bases between. The length of the CDR3 is 13 residues. CDR3 bases: TGTGCCACCAGCAGAGATGTCACCACCGAGCAGTACTTC. It yields the protein CATSRDVTTEQYF.

V usage is TRBV9 and J usage is TRBJ1-4, with 9 nucleotides matching TRBD1. This CDR3 is 17 amino acids long. Per germline, CDR1 SGDLS and CDR2 YYNGEE. The V segment lost 0 bases and the J segment 9 bases; nucleotides outside the gene matches: 12. CDR3 in amino acids: CASSVEVTVGQGQKLFF. The DNA of the CDR3 is TGTGCCAGCAGCGTAGAGGTTACGGTAGGACAGGGGCAAAAACTGTTTTTT. The complete variable domain, with remaining parts taken from reference TRBV9 and TRBJ1-4, reads DSGVTQTPKHLITATGQRVTLRCSPRSGDLSVYWYQQSLDQGLQFLIQYYNGEERAKGNILERFSAQQFPDLHSELNLSSLELGDSALYFCASSVEVTVGQGQKLFFGSGTQLSVL.

This rearrangement joins TRBV30 to TRBJ1-3; D remains unclear. The CDR3 sequence is 16 residues long. Germline V CDR1 and CDR2: GTSNPN, SVGIG (reference sequence). V was shortened by 4 bases and J by 4 bases, with 20 bases between the two germline ends. This CDR3 reads CAWTRAGSLLGNTIYF. The CDR3 bases are TGTGCCTGGACTAGAGCCGGGTCTTTGCTGGGAAACACCATATATTTT.